Following are 9 T cell receptor beta chains from one sample sequenced in a study of T cell responses to AZD1222 COVID-19 vaccine (dated by TCRdb to the early 2020s). The sample's time point label is to be understood as: baseline before first vaccination. The sample's treatment or condition label, in plain terms: meningococcal conjugate vaccine given as trial control. Receptors were amplified or captured by the immunoSEQ multiplex PCR assay. Sourced from immuneACCESS, this table was stored by TCRdb with only in-frame sequences that have V and J called. A share of the clones is absent; for the studies checked, an unresolved V gene accounts for under half, and the remainder has no known explanation. Within this sample are roughly 150,000 clones, with around 88% of them counted one time only. Jointly, the top ten make up 3% to 4% of the sample. The sequences come from peripheral blood, collected on day 0 of MenACWY control vaccination. The receptors here all came from an adult in good health.

J is TRBJ2-2 and V is TRBV9; the D call may be TRBD1 or TRBD2 (6 bases each). The CDR3 totals 13 residues. Germline V gene data show CDR1 as SGDLS and CDR2 as YYNGEE. V was trimmed by 0 bases and J by 9 bases, leaving 9 bases between them. This chain's CDR3 is CASSVVGGRELFF. The CDR3, as DNA: TGTGCCAGCAGCGTAGTGGGGGGCAGGGAGCTGTTTTTT.

The chain uses TRBV11-2 and TRBJ1-2; D is possibly TRBD1 (5 bases). Trimming pared 0 bases from V and 3 bases from J, leaving 14 bases between. This CDR3 region has 16 residues. CDR1 is SGHAT, CDR2 FQNNGV, per germline. The DNA of the CDR3 is TGTGCCAGCAGCTTAGAGCCGGGACGGAAGCACTATGGCTACACCTTC. It is translated as CASSLEPGRKHYGYTF.

The J gene is TRBJ1-2, the V gene TRBV7-2, with a tentative D call TRBD1 (6 bases). Trimming shortened V by 5 bases and J by 5 bases, and 18 bases separated the two germline ends. Germline V CDR1 and CDR2: SGHTA, FQGNSA. The CDR3 is made up of 15 amino acids. The CDR3 bases are TGTGCCAGCAGCCCGGAGGCAACAGGGATTTATGGCTACACCTTC. Translation: CASSPEATGIYGYTF.

This chain links TRBV27 with TRBJ1-5; D unclear. The germline gives CDR1 MNHEY, CDR2 SMNVEV (reference sequence). Trimming removed 6 bases from V and 6 bases from J, with 3 bases in between. CDR3 length: 10 amino acids. The CDR3 spells CASRSQPQHF. The CDR3 nucleotides read TGTGCCAGCAGGTCTCAGCCCCAGCATTTT.

The chain uses TRBV7-6 and TRBJ2-5, with unresolved D. Looked up from germline, CDR1 is SGHVS and CDR2 is FNYEAQ. The CDR3 loop spans 13 amino acids. V gave up 0 bases and J gave up 4 bases, with 6 bases separating them. CDR3 DNA: TGTGCCAGCAGCTTAGCTTTAGGAGAGACCCAGTACTTC. Encoded protein: CASSLALGETQYF. Full variable domain (remainder filled in from reference TRBV7-6 and TRBJ2-5): GAGVSQSPRYKVTKRGQDVALRCDPISGHVSLYWYRQALGQGPEFLTYFNYEAQQDKSGLPNDRFSAERPEGSISTLTIQRTEQRDSAMYRCASSLALGETQYFGPGTRLLVL.

This clone was found a few times. The chain uses TRBV6-4 and TRBJ2-2, with D maybe TRBD1 (5 bases). Germline CDR1 MRHNA, CDR2 SNTAGT. Trimming took off 3 bases at V and 5 bases at J, with 10 bases between the two ends. The CDR3 length is 14 residues. The CDR3 sequence: CASSDSTATGELFF. CDR3 coding DNA: TGTGCCAGCAGTGATTCGACAGCGACCGGGGAGCTGTTTTTT.

The chain carries TRBV5-1 and TRBJ1-1; D remains unclear. The CDR3 contains 13 residues. Deletions cut 4 bases from V and 6 bases from J, with 13 bases between. Per the germline V gene, CDR1 is SGHRS and CDR2 is YFSETQ. The CDR3 coding sequence is TGCGCCAGCAGCGAGGGAACAGCCCCTGAAGCTTTCTTT. Amino acids: CASSEGTAPEAFF.

The chain recombines TRBV11-2 with TRBJ1-3; 9 bases map to TRBD1. The length of the CDR3 is 15 residues. V shed 3 bases, J shed 4 bases, and the junction held 4 bases outside the gene matches. The germline CDR1 and CDR2 sequences are SGHAT and FQNNGV. DNA of the CDR3: TGTGCCAGCAGCTTCACCGGGACAGGGGGAAACACCATATATTTT. It codes for CASSFTGTGGNTIYF. Filled out from reference TRBV11-2 and TRBJ1-3, the complete variable domain reads EAGVAQSPRYKIIEKRQSVAFWCNPISGHATLYWYQQILGQGPKLLIQFQNNGVVDDSQLPKDRFSAERLKGVDSTLKIQPAKLEDSAVYLCASSFTGTGGNTIYFGEGSWLTVV.

The CDR3, as DNA: TGTGCCAGCAGCTTAGATAGAAGGAACACTGAAGCTTTCTTT. This translates into CASSLDRRNTEAFF. The rearrangement joins TRBV7-9 to TRBJ1-1; D remains unclear. Germline V gene data show CDR1 as SEHNR and CDR2 as FQNEAQ (reference sequence). The CDR3 is 14 residues long. The ends were cut back, 1 base at V and 1 base at J, with 7 bases in the middle.